The rows below give T cell receptor beta chains drawn from one sample of a study of T cells in Graves' hyperthyroidism and ophthalmopathy. Via MiXCR, TCRdb re-called the multiplex PCR reads, giving one row per CDR3 protein. The sample shows hundreds of thousands of distinct CDR3 sequences, more than 11% of them seen only once. Sequencing used blood. The receptors were sampled from a woman in her twenties or thirties with Graves' hyperthyroidism that later progressed to Graves' ophthalmopathy. The CDR3 runs from the conserved cysteine through the conserved F or W. Not every row has a clone size; where given, it reads once, few, many or a size class.

clone_size j_call v_call cdr3_aa
- TRBJ1-2 TRBV24-1 CATSTGQGASGYTF
many TRBJ1-6 TRBV3-1 CASSHPGQKVSPLHF
few TRBJ1-2 TRBV5-1 CASSFTTEGGYTF
many TRBJ1-1 TRBV4-1 CASSERTGENTEAFF
many TRBJ1-4 TRBV28 CASSSYSQGLGSVEKLFF
- TRBJ2-1 TRBV6-1 CASSEVTGDYNEQFF
- TRBJ1-1 TRBV11-3 CASSQQGAGTEAFF
many TRBJ1-1 TRBV18 CASSPDTPDRAFF
many TRBJ2-1 TRBV27 CASRTHLYNEQFF
- TRBJ2-7 TRBV30 CAWTGEGYEQYF
- TRBJ1-1 TRBV28 CASSLLEQNTEAFF
many TRBJ2-5 TRBV7-9 CASSLGTDFQETQYF
few TRBJ2-5 TRBV19 CASSRRRTGDQETQYF
- TRBJ1-6 TRBV29-1 CSAAGGSSYNSPLHF
few TRBJ1-1 TRBV5-1 CASSQGQGAQAFF
many TRBJ2-3 TRBV2 CASRGSGDRADTQYF
- TRBJ2-3 TRBV6-1 CASRGTDRDTQYF
many TRBJ1-2 TRBV30 CAFGTVRGYTF
many TRBJ2-1 TRBV20-1 CSARGSRGAGGVGEQFF